This T cell receptor (beta chain) was obtained from a study of CD8 T cells in ankylosing spondylitis. Only a few counts were recorded for this clonotype. No antigen is known for it. The germline V gene encodes CDR1 SQVTM and CDR2 ANQGSEA. V was trimmed by 5 bases and J by 4 bases, leaving 14 bases between them. CDR3 length: 13 amino acids. TCRdb reprocessed the 5' RACE reads via MiXCR and lists one record per CDR3 protein. This sample yields approximately 540,000 distinct CDR3 sequences, of which roughly 13% are seen a single time; nearly 7% belongs to the top ten. Study-wide findings and caveats: Seven or eight highly homologous variants made up a TCR beta motif, and this motif appeared characteristic of ankylosing spondylitis blood.

The source material was blood, either unsorted or a sorted T cell fraction (not recorded which). The chain carries TRBV29-1 and TRBJ1-1, with no clear D. The sequence derives from a male donor with ankylosing spondylitis. The CDR3, as DNA: TGCAGCGTTAGCGACGGACGACTCACTGAAGCTTTCTTT. It specifies CSVSDGRLTEAFF.